This T cell receptor beta chain was captured in a study of shared clonotypes between healthy human individuals. Study details: The composition of the donors was a couple of women and a few men aged 18 to 49. Findings and limits, study-wide: Having only a few donors restricted how much genetic and exposure-history diversity was captured. An effect of sequencing depth on clonotype sharing among donors was expected. Blood was the sole source, and tissue repertoires probably differ.

In regard to this clone: Its antigen remains unidentified. Since a far larger clone is one base different, this is likely a read error.

Assay used: immunoSEQ multiplex PCR; TCRdb lists only in-frame clones, some missing. The repertoire includes approximately 500,000 clones, over 75% of them detected once, and roughly 13% sits in the top ten. Germline values: CDR1 SNHLY, CDR2 FYNNEI. This CDR3 is built from 16 residues. Source material: PBMCs. The V and J genes are TRBV2 and TRBJ2-7; TRBD2 agrees at 11 bases. The source of this sequence is a woman aged 40 to 50 in good health. Some clones in this sample may be carry-over from other donors' samples. CDR3 protein: CSSKGLAVTDSYEQYF. The DNA for the CDR3 is TGTTCCAGTAAGGGACTAGCGGTAACTGACTCCTACGAGCAGTACTTC.